This TCR beta chain was identified during a study of cytomegalovirus exposure and HLA in healthy donors (TCRdb year 2017). About the investigation overall: An earlier analysis of 550 to 700 of the donors reported about 250 Gb of sequence data and approximately 110 million unique TCR beta sequences from about 180 million T cells. The number of typed donors differed by locus: about 620-640 for A, B, C, DRB1 and DQB1; 500 to 550 for DQA1; about 600 for DPA1; and roughly 450 for DPB1. Donor age, sex, ethnicity and CMV serostatus were compiled together with the repertoire data. Of the approximately 400 genotyped donors, 81% were placed in the genetic ancestry cluster associated with self-reported Caucasian donors. About 320 gigabases of sequencing data and approximately 84 million unique TCR sequences were included in an early release covering several hundred HLA-typed donors. HLA typing covered class I and class II loci at four-digit resolution. An earlier analysis of 587 of the donors used high-throughput TCR beta sequencing to judge whether each TCR beta V gene segment behaved as functional or pseudogenic. All discovery cohort repertoires had been generated on a single sequencing platform. The study combined high-throughput TCR immunosequencing, statistical association of individual TCRs with disease status, and machine learning to predict cytomegalovirus infection status. The study aimed to test whether cataloging public T cell receptors could reveal signatures of past pathogen exposure. Because of strong linkage in the cohort, roughly five DR-DQ haplotypes were treated as single units for association and clustering. The study used immunosequencing to profile the T cell repertoires of several hundred subjects and linked those repertoires to cytomegalovirus serostatus. In addition to the first cohort of several hundred subjects, a separate validation cohort of 130 or so different subjects was used. A later genetic analysis took genome-wide SNP genotypes for about 55% of the roughly 670 donors and used that subset as a discovery cohort. Across 300 to 400 genotyped donors of the cohort, an average of about 240,000 unique TCR beta nucleotide sequences per donor were sequenced, and roughly a sixth of those sequences were non-productive. To study patterns of TCR occurrence, a later analysis re-analyzed previously published TCR beta repertoires from several hundred donors and added high-resolution HLA genotyping. The later analysis used no new phenotypic data to find candidate immune exposures, relying instead on TCR beta sequences and their occurrence across donors.

As encoded in the germline V gene, CDR1 is KGHSH while CDR2 is LQKENI. Cut back by 5 bases and 4 bases, the V and J ends lie 8 bases apart. There are 13 amino acids in the CDR3, from cysteine to phenylalanine inclusive. CDR3 DNA only is kept here, 39 bases in frame from base 1. Libraries were made using the immunoSEQ multiplex PCR assay. For the multiplex PCR, a mixture combining 60 forward primers for TCR Vbeta segments and 13 reverse primers for TCR Jbeta segments was used. The CDR3 region of rearranged TCR beta genes was amplified from genomic DNA by a multiplex PCR assay. The amplified TCR beta libraries were sequenced on the Illumina HiSeq System as 87-base-pair reads. The source study handled its data this way. A later analysis tallied 80 million to 95 million unique TCR beta chains across the 610 or so repertoires, and about 10 million of those chains were shared by two or more donors. To remove PCR and sequencing errors, raw reads were error-corrected and collapsed into unique sequences using a nearest-neighbor algorithm that merged closely related sequences. Alignment of CDR3 sequences to IMGT reference sequences was used to assign V, D and J gene segments. Each retained sequence needed at least a six-nucleotide match to both a V gene segment and a J gene segment. Rearrangements were classified as productive when the CDR3 lacked stop codons and remained in frame with V and J, and all other rearrangements were classified as non-productive. Following IMGT convention, CDR3 was defined as the stretch from the second conserved V-encoded cysteine to the conserved J-encoded phenylalanine. Sequences without an unambiguous match to a single V gene segment were excluded from the earlier analysis of approximately 560 of the donors. An earlier analysis of around 600 of the donors classified V segments as functional when productive rearrangements were above 56.7% and as segregating when the standard deviation between donors was above 5%. A statistical classification framework was developed to diagnose cytomegalovirus status using the catalog of TCR beta chain sequences. A later analysis assigned V and J genes by comparing TCR nucleotide sequences with IMGT/GENE-DB human TR gene sequences. The TCRdist pipeline was used in a later analysis to assign CDR3 sequences and most-parsimonious VDJ recombination scenarios. In a later analysis, every TCR beta chain was defined by the combination of its CDR3 amino acid sequence and its V-gene family, and reads without a unique V-gene family were dropped. As a way to deal with suspected cross-contamination and a sequencing artifact, a later analysis dropped 500 to 700 nucleotide sequences that were highly shared and had low generation probability. In a later analysis, a clonal expansion index for each public chain was calculated from normalized within-repertoire ranks of inferred template counts. In a later analysis, generation probabilities were computed with a VDJ recombination model fitted to out-of-frame rearrangements, and the resulting probabilities were checked against IGoR. In a later analysis, TCR-TCR, TCR-HLA and TCR-CMV co-occurrence was scored with hypergeometric tests, and a repertoire-size bias correction was applied to TCR pairs. To estimate false discovery rates, a later analysis permuted the HLA or CMV assignments 20 times. A later analysis grouped co-occurring TCRs with DBSCAN, adding TCRdist sequence similarity when clustering within HLA-allele-positive subsets. Co-occurrence clustering excluded repertoires with fewer than 30,000 or more than 120,000 public chains, plus five with anomalous nucleotide sharing. As stored in TCRdb, this immuneACCESS dataset retains in-frame rearrangements with V and J assigned. A fraction of the clones does not appear; measured against another copy, unresolved V genes explain less than half of the discrepancy, and the remainder lacks a known reason. That table is the source of V, J and clone size, and D and trimming were worked out from the DNA. The sample table lists around 140,000 clones, approximately 80% of them with a count of one. Of the sample, 2% to 2.5% falls within the top ten clones.

The cohort comprised fewer than 700 healthy bone marrow donors. At the time of sampling, every cohort member was nominally healthy, though immune exposures that went unrecorded were likely present. The donor was CMV seropositive and belonged to the group of more than 250 seropositive cohort members. A peripheral blood sample was provided by each donor, and peripheral blood mononuclear cells were used for TCR beta sequencing. The Qiagen DNeasy Blood Extraction Kit was used to extract genomic DNA from the blood cell samples. Broad study findings and their caveats: A further reported finding was that TCR beta sequences accurately predicted the HLA-A and HLA-B alleles for most subjects in the first cohort. According to a later analysis, most CMV-associated TCR beta chains appeared to be HLA-restricted, and the HLA associations seemed to be driven largely by CMV exposure. The presence/absence analyses assumed that sequencing depth was roughly uniform across donors, and that assumption may not be true. Correlated functional status among segregating V segments might be attributable to linkage disequilibrium, but an unknown experimental factor could not be ruled out. A later analysis found that TCR association rates varied across HLA loci, with DRB1 alleles showing the most associated TCRs and HLA-C alleles the fewest. Several of the top co-occurrence clusters appeared to be linked to parvovirus B19, influenza, CMV and Epstein-Barr virus, according to a later analysis. Specific HLA alleles were associated with 15,000 to 20,000 TCR beta sequences at a false discovery rate of 0.05 in a later analysis. In a later analysis, HLA-associated TCR beta chains showed more clonal expansion and lower generation probabilities than non-associated chains that were equally common. A few of the identified cytomegalovirus-associated TCR beta chains were confirmed in vitro to be specific for cytomegalovirus antigens. Immune exposure information for the cohort was limited to CMV serostatus. Most TCR sequences were seen in very few donors, while some public TCRs were found in many individuals. In the study, 150 to 200 TCR beta chains were listed as associated with cytomegalovirus. The authors suggested that the approach could potentially be generalized to other disease states and immunological phenotypes. The classifier was reported to diagnose cytomegalovirus status with high specificity and sensitivity in both the original cohort and the validation cohort. An association between a missense DCLRE1C variant and V-gene and J-gene trimming of TCR beta chains was found in a later genetic analysis and replicated in an independent cohort. In an earlier analysis of about 540 of the donors, most TCR beta V segments were observed in productive rearrangements about 90% or about 30% of the time, broadly matching IMGT annotations. Some IMGT-functional V segments, including TRBV6-2 and TRBV6-3, could not be told apart with the 87-base-pair reads, so those segments were excluded. Roughly 17 rarely observed V segments, including chromosome 9 orphons, were excluded from the earlier analysis of a few hundred of the donors because counts were too low. The sequencing pipeline was judged likely to have produced a cluster of highly shared sequence variants as a technical artifact. Strong co-occurrence of HLA alleles, especially DR and DQ, made assigning TCR associations to individual alleles difficult. The cohort was sequenced for TCR beta chains only, and without alpha or paired-chain data the features that could be detected were limited. According to a later genetic analysis, donors in an Asian-associated ancestry cluster had fewer N-insertions in productive TCRs than the approximately 630-donor mean. Because HLA typing was missing for some donors at each locus, association tests included only the typed subset.

Turning to this clone: Its antigen has not been determined. No much larger clone exists at a distance of one base, and base qualities are not known.

The sequence was collected from a woman aged 18-35 years in good health and CMV-seropositive. Sequencing used PBMCs. The rearranged chain carries TRBV18 and TRBJ2-2, and the D gene may be TRBD2, 6 bases matching. The CDR3 has the sequence CASSYGSTGELFF. The sequenced DNA is TGTGCCAGCTCATACGGGAGCACCGGGGAGCTGTTTTTT.